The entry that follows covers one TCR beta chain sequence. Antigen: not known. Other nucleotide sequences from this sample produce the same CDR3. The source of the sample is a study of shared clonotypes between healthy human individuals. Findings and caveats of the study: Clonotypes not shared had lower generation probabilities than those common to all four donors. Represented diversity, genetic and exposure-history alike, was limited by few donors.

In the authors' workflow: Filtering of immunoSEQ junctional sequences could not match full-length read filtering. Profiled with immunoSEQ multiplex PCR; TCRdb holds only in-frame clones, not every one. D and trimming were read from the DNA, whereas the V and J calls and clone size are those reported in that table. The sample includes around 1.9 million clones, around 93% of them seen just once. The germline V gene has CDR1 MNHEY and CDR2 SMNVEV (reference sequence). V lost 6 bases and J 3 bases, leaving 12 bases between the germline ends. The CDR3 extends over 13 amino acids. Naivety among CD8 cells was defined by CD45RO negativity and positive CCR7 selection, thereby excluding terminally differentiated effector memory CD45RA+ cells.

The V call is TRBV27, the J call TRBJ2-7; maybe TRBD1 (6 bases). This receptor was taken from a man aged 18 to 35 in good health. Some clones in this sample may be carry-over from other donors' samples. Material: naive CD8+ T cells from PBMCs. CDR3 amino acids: CASRGRGYYEQYF. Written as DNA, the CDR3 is TGTGCCAGCAGGGGCAGGGGTTACTACGAGCAGTACTTC.